This T cell receptor beta chain was sequenced for a study of T cell responses to AZD1222 COVID-19 vaccine. Whole-study context: Analyses pooled second doses at about 4 or about 12 weeks. Study conclusions and caveats: The number of AZD1222 recipients seropositive at baseline was only five to seven. There were vaccine-associated CD4 TCRs across spike, dominant at 160-218 and 743-854.

The table came from immunoSEQ multiplex PCR; TCRdb's copy has only in-frame clones and leaves some out. The profile covers approximately 150,000 clones, with over 75% appearing a single time and more than 1.5% taken by the ten largest. Details on this clone: No antigen is known for it.

V was cut by 4 bases and J by 4 bases, with 12 bases left in between. This CDR3 has 14 amino acids. Germline CDR1 reads MNHEY; CDR2 reads SVGAGI. This material consisted of peripheral blood, taken on day 0 of AZD1222 vaccination. This chain joins TRBV6-5 and TRBJ2-3; D gene unclear. The sequence was obtained from an adult in good health. The CDR3 DNA follows: TGTGCCAGCAGTTTCGGAAGCTACTCAGATACGCAGTATTTT. This encodes CASSFGSYSDTQYF.